Each of the 22 T cell receptor beta chains below was sequenced from the same sample in a study of shared clonotypes between healthy human individuals. Data came from immunoSEQ multiplex PCR; TCRdb stores just in-frame clones and leaves some out. The sample gives about 680,000 clones, 92% of which show up once; 24% is in the top ten. CD45RO-negative, CCR7-positively selected cells formed the naive CD8 fraction, excluding terminally differentiated effector memory CD45RA+ cells. The source material was naive CD8+ T cells sorted from blood. These receptors were collected from a man aged 25-40 years in good health.

The rearrangement uses TRBV6-6 and TRBJ1-2; D not certain. Trimming removed 6 bases at V and 6 bases at J, with 20 bases between. CDR1 MNHNY and CDR2 SVGAGI come from the germline V gene (reference sequence). This CDR3 has 15 amino acids. The CDR3 sequence is CASSPFGVNRDGYTF. As DNA, the CDR3 is TGTGCCAGCAGCCCCTTCGGTGTCAATCGGGATGGCTACACCTTC.

This chain joins TRBV9 and TRBJ2-5; tentatively, D is TRBD2 (6 bases). Trimming stripped 6 bases from V and 3 bases from J, with 24 bases between. The germline V gene has CDR1 SGDLS and CDR2 YYNGEE. This CDR3 has 17 amino acids. The chain's CDR3 is CASTGGMGLGLEETQYF. DNA for the CDR3: TGTGCCAGCACTGGGGGGATGGGTTTAGGTTTGGAAGAGACCCAGTACTTC.

The table lists this clone with a count of one. The rearrangement joins TRBV27 to TRBJ2-2, with 12 bases lining up with TRBD2. Per germline, CDR1 MNHEY and CDR2 SMNVEV (reference sequence). Unmatched junction bases numbered 7, after V lost 3 bases and J lost 2 bases. The CDR3 consists of 18 residues. The CDR3 DNA reads as TGTGCCAGCAGTTTTCGACTAGCGGGAGTAGATAACACCGGGGAGCTGTTTTTT. It yields the protein CASSFRLAGVDNTGELFF.

The CDR3 sequence: CAFGLAGGQQFF. The DNA for the CDR3 is TGTGCCTTCGGACTAGCGGGAGGACAGCAGTTCTTC. V is TRBV30 and J is TRBJ2-1; 14 nucleotides agree with TRBD2. The CDR3 is made up of 12 amino acids. Trimming at V came to 7 bases and at J to 11 bases, leaving 4 bases not matched to a gene. The germline CDR1 and CDR2 sequences are GTSNPN and SVGIG (reference sequence). The whole variable domain, remainder taken from reference TRBV30 and TRBJ2-1, is SQTIHQWPATLVQPVGSPLSLECTVEGTSNPNLYWYRQAAGRGLQLLFYSVGIGQISSEVPQNLSASRPQDRQFILSSKKLLLSDSGFYLCAFGLAGGQQFFGPGTRLTVL.

The V and J genes are TRBV2 and TRBJ1-1; tentative D call: TRBD1 (5 bases). V lost 5 bases, J lost 5 bases, and 12 bases lay in between. Germline lookup yields CDR1 SNHLY and CDR2 FYNNEI. This CDR3 region has 13 residues. CDR3 protein: CASSPGPGTEAFF. The CDR3, as DNA: TGTGCCAGCAGTCCGGGACCAGGGACTGAAGCTTTCTTT.

This chain uses TRBV29-1 with TRBJ2-3; tentative D call: TRBD2 (6 bases). The CDR3 loop spans 14 amino acids. Trimming took off 2 bases at V and 4 bases at J, with 13 bases between the two ends. The germline CDR1 and CDR2 sequences are SQVTM and ANQGSEA. Written as DNA, the CDR3 is TGCAGCGTTGAAACTGGGGGGAGTGCAGATACGCAGTATTTT. Amino acids: CSVETGGSADTQYF.

The chain has TRBV7-8 and TRBJ1-6, with D maybe TRBD1 (6 bases). V shed 7 bases and J shed 9 bases, with 16 bases lying between them. This CDR3 is built from 14 residues. The germline gives CDR1 SGHVS, CDR2 FQNEAQ. CDR3 sequence reads: CASNGGPAGSPLHF. The CDR3 nucleotides are TGTGCCAGCAACGGGGGGCCCGCAGGTTCACCCCTCCACTTT.

The genes are TRBV27 and TRBJ2-1; D possibly corresponds to TRBD2 (5 bases). Trimming removed 5 bases at V and 4 bases at J, with 15 bases between. This CDR3 region has 15 residues. Germline V lookup: CDR1 MNHEY, CDR2 SMNVEV (reference sequence). The CDR3 DNA follows: TGTGCCAGCAGTACCGGAGGTAGCAGTTACAATGAGCAGTTCTTC. This codes for CASSTGGSSYNEQFF.

J is TRBJ2-1 and V is TRBV5-4; 9 bases are shared with TRBD2. The germline V gene has CDR1 SGHNT and CDR2 YYREEE (reference sequence). CDR3 size: 15 residues. Losses at the gene ends were 7 bases for V and 4 bases for J; bases not matched to a gene: 9. This CDR3 reads CASRVAGDLYNEQFF. CDR3 coding DNA: TGTGCCAGCCGGGTAGCGGGGGATCTTTACAATGAGCAGTTCTTC.

The chain employs TRBV25-1 and TRBJ1-1; possibly TRBD1 for D (6 bases). V dropped 9 bases and J dropped 3 bases, with 14 bases sitting between them. The CDR3 totals 13 residues. Germline CDR1 reads MGHDK; CDR2 reads SYGVNS. The DNA for the CDR3 is TGTGCCAGGGTAGAGGGGGTGCACACTGAAGCTTTCTTT. Its protein product is CARVEGVHTEAFF.

This chain uses TRBV4-1 with TRBJ2-1; the match to TRBD2 covers 8 bases. Germline V CDR1 and CDR2: MGHRA, YSYEKL. There are 16 residues in the CDR3. After removal of 0 bases from V and 6 bases from J, the junction contained 7 bases not matched to a gene. The CDR3 reads CASSQDFGRATNEQFF. Written as DNA, the CDR3 is TGCGCCAGCAGCCAAGATTTCGGGAGGGCCACCAATGAGCAGTTCTTC.

The chain combines TRBV7-9 with TRBJ2-4, with 7 bases fitting TRBD2. The V gene end was trimmed by 5 bases and the J gene end by 0 bases; junction bases not matched to a gene: 7. Germline V lookup: CDR1 SEHNR, CDR2 FQNEAQ (reference sequence). The CDR3 is 16 amino acids. The CDR3 sequence is CASSPGGFPAKNIQYF. The DNA of the CDR3 is TGTGCCAGCAGCCCGGGGGGTTTCCCAGCCAAAAACATTCAGTACTTC.

This clone appeared a few times. This chain joins TRBV7-2 and TRBJ2-7, with D perhaps being TRBD1 or TRBD2 (5 bases each). CDR3 size: 14 residues. CDR1 is SGHTA, CDR2 FQGNSA, per germline. The germline V and J ends were trimmed by 5 bases and 2 bases, with 13 bases remaining between them. CDR3 in DNA: TGTGCCAGCAGCCCAGGGCTAGCCCCCTACGAGCAGTACTTC. This encodes CASSPGLAPYEQYF.

The chain uses TRBV27 and TRBJ2-1, with D possibly called TRBD1 or TRBD2 (5 bases each). The ends were cut back, 2 bases at V and 5 bases at J, with 13 bases in the middle. The CDR3 consists of 15 residues. Germline CDR1 and CDR2: MNHEY and SMNVEV (reference sequence). The CDR3 reads CASSLMGERNNEQFF. The CDR3 DNA sequence: TGTGCCAGCAGTTTAATGGGGGAGAGGAACAATGAGCAGTTCTTC.

This clone has only one observation. The rearrangement links TRBV11-2 to TRBJ1-4; D not resolved. Trimming took off 4 bases at V and 6 bases at J, with 15 bases between the two ends. The CDR3 covers 15 residues. Germline CDR1 reads SGHAT; CDR2 reads FQNNGV. The CDR3 DNA reads TGTGCCAGCAGCTCTATTCCAACATCGGATGAAAAACTGTTTTTT. Encoded protein: CASSSIPTSDEKLFF.

The rearrangement uses TRBV9 and TRBJ2-1; 9 bases agree with TRBD2. This CDR3 region has 16 residues. Germline V lookup: CDR1 SGDLS, CDR2 YYNGEE. V gave up 7 bases and J gave up 0 bases; unmatched junction bases: 8. The CDR3 spells CASGDPSGNSYNEQFF. The DNA for the CDR3 is TGTGCCAGCGGAGATCCTAGCGGGAACTCCTACAATGAGCAGTTCTTC.

V usage is TRBV19 and J usage is TRBJ1-1; D is unclear. Germline V gene data show CDR1 as LNHDA and CDR2 as SQIVND (reference sequence). The length of the CDR3 is 13 residues. V lost 3 bases and J 1 base, leaving 6 bases between the germline ends. The CDR3 is CASSILQNTEAFF. CDR3 bases: TGTGCCAGTAGTATCTTGCAGAACACTGAAGCTTTCTTT.

The chain is built from TRBV18 and TRBJ2-7; no reliable D call. Trimming removed 6 bases from V and 2 bases from J, with 8 bases in between. This CDR3 is 12 amino acids long. Per the germline V gene, CDR1 is KGHSH and CDR2 is LQKENI. The CDR3 here is CASSDLAYEQYF. The CDR3 region has the DNA TGTGCCAGCTCCGACTTAGCCTACGAGCAGTACTTC.

The chain is built from TRBV29-1 and TRBJ2-7; D remains ambiguous. Trimming left V 4 bases short and J 3 bases short, with 7 bases between. The CDR3 is made up of 11 amino acids. Germline V lookup: CDR1 SQVTM, CDR2 ANQGSEA. Here the CDR3 reads CSVGESYEQYF. CDR3 nucleotides: TGCAGCGTTGGAGAAAGCTACGAGCAGTACTTC.

The chain has TRBV5-1 and TRBJ2-3; D may be TRBD1 (6 bases). Trimming pared 6 bases from V and 2 bases from J, leaving 10 bases between. This CDR3 is built from 13 residues. Germline CDR1 and CDR2: SGHRS and YFSETQ. CDR3 sequence reads: CASKGTNTDTQYF. For the CDR3, the DNA is TGCGCCAGCAAAGGGACAAACACAGATACGCAGTATTTT.

The chain combines TRBV6-6 with TRBJ2-1; 7 bases are a match to TRBD1. The germline V gene encodes CDR1 MNHNY and CDR2 SVGAGI (reference sequence). The junction had 11 bases not matched to a gene; V was cut back by 6 bases and J by 9 bases. The CDR3 loop spans 14 amino acids. CDR3: CASSPGQEGGEQFF. DNA for the CDR3: TGTGCCAGCAGCCCCGGACAGGAAGGGGGTGAGCAGTTCTTC.

The V call is TRBV19, the J call TRBJ2-7; 7 bases map to TRBD2. Germline V CDR1 and CDR2: LNHDA, SQIVND (reference sequence). This CDR3 has 13 amino acids. V gave up 5 bases and J gave up 3 bases; unmatched junction bases: 4. DNA of the CDR3: TGTGCCAGTAGTGCAAGGACTAGCTACGAGCAGTACTTC. This encodes CASSARTSYEQYF.